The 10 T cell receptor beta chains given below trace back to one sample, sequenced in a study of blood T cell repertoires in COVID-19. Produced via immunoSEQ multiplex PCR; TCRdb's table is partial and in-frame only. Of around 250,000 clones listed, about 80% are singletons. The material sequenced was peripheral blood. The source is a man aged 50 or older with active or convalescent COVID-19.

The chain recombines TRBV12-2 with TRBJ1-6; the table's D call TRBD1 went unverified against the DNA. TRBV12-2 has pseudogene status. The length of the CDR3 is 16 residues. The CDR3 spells CASRLALRQGPSPLHF. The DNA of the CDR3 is TGTGCAAGTCGCTTAGCGCTTCGGCAGGGGCCGTCACCCCTCCACTTT.

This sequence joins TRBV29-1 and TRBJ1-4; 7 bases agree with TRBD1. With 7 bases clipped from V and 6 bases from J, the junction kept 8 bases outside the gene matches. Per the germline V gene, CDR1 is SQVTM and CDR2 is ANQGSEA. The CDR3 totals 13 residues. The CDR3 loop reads CSGRTGGDEKLFF. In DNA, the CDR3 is TGCAGCGGTCGGACAGGAGGGGATGAAAAACTGTTTTTT.

This chain's CDR3 is CASSLEGQAYEQYF. The CDR3 DNA reads TGTGCCAGCAGCTTAGAGGGACAGGCGTACGAGCAGTACTTC. The rearrangement joins TRBV7-2 to TRBJ2-7; 8 bases line up with TRBD1. The trim removed 1 base at V and 4 bases at J, leaving 3 bases unmatched. CDR1 SGHTA and CDR2 FQGNSA come from the germline V gene. This CDR3 spans 14 amino acids.

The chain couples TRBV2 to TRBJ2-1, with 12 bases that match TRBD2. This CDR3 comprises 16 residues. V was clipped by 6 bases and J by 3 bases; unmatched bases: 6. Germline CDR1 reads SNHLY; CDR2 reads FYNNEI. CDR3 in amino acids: CASRTPGLAGYNEQFF. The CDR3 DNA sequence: TGTGCCAGCAGAACCCCGGGACTAGCGGGCTACAATGAGCAGTTCTTC. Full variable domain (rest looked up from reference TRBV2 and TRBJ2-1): EPEVTQTPSHQVTQMGQEVILRCVPISNHLYFYWYRQILGQKVEFLVSFYNNEISEKSEIFDDQFSVERPDGSNFTLKIRSTKLEDSAMYFCASRTPGLAGYNEQFFGPGTRLTVL.

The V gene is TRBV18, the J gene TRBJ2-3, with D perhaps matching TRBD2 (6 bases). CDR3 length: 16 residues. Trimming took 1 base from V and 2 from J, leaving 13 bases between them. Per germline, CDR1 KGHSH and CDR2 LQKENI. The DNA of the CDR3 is TGTGCCAGCTCACCACTGGAGGCGGGGCCCACAGATACGCAGTATTTT. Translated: CASSPLEAGPTDTQYF.

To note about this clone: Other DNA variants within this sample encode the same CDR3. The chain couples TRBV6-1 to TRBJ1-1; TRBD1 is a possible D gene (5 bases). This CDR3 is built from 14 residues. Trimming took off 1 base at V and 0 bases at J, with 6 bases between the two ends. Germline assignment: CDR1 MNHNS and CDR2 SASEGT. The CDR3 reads CASSEGQMNTEAFF. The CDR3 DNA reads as TGTGCCAGCAGTGAAGGACAGATGAACACTGAAGCTTTCTTT.

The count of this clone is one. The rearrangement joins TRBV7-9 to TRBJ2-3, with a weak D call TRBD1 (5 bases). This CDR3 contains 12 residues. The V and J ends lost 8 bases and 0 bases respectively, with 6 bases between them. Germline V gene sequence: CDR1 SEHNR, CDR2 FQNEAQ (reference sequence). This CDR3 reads CASGQSTDTQYF. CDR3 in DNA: TGTGCCAGCGGACAAAGCACAGATACGCAGTATTTT.

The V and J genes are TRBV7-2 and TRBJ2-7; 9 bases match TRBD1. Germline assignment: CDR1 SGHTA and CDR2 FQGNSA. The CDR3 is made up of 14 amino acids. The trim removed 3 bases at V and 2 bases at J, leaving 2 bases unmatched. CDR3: CASSLGTGTYEQYF. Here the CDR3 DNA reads TGTGCCAGCAGCTTGGGGACAGGGACCTACGAGCAGTACTTC. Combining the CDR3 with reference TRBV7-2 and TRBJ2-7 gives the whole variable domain GAGVSQSPSNKVTEKGKDVELRCDPISGHTALYWYRQSLGQGLEFLIYFQGNSAPDKSGLPSDRFSAERTGGSVSTLTIQRTQQEDSAVYLCASSLGTGTYEQYFGPGTRLTVT.

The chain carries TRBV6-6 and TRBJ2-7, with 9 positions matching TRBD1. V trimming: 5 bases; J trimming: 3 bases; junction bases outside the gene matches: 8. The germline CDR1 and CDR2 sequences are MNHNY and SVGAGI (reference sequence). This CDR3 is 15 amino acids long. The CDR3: CASSPGTGRIYEQYF. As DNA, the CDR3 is TGTGCCAGCAGTCCCGGGACAGGGCGTATCTACGAGCAGTACTTC.

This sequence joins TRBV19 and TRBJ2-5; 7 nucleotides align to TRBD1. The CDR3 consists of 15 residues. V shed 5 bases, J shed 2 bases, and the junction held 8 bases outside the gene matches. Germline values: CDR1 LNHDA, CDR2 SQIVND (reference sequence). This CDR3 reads CASSLGQAEQETQYF. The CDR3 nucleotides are TGTGCCAGTAGTCTTGGACAGGCAGAACAAGAGACCCAGTACTTC.